What follows are 20 T cell receptor beta chains derived from one specimen sequenced in a study of graft-versus-host responses after intestinal transplantation. Repertoires were generated with immunoSEQ multiplex PCR, while TCRdb's copy carries only in-frame clones and drops some. The table records about 30,000 clones, approximately 80% of them present only once. Graft material was processed, releasing intraepithelial and lamina propria lymphocytes. This specimen was ileum tissue, taken 98 days after intestinal transplantation. All receptors come from a human patient who received an intestinal transplant, so some T cells may come from the graft donor.

V and J are TRBV27 and TRBJ2-7; D perhaps matches TRBD1 (5 bases). The CDR3 consists of 15 residues. V gave up 6 bases and J gave up 4 bases, with 19 bases separating them. The V gene's germline CDR1 is MNHEY and CDR2 SMNVEV (reference sequence). DNA for the CDR3: TGTGCCAGCAGCTCTGTGCAGGGAATTCTTTACGAGCAGTACTTC. The encoded protein is CASSSVQGILYEQYF.

The DNA of the CDR3 is TGTGCCAGCAGCAAAGAATCACGGCCTGAAGCTTTCTTT. Protein product: CASSKESRPEAFF. The chain combines TRBV21-1 with TRBJ1-1. TRBV21-1 is designated a pseudogene. This CDR3 comprises 13 residues.

The chain joins TRBV4-1 to TRBJ1-4; D is perhaps TRBD1 (5 bases). V was cut by 7 bases and J by 8 bases, with 20 bases left in between. CDR1 is MGHRA and CDR2 is YSYEKL in the germline V gene. The CDR3 is 15 amino acids. Here the CDR3 reads CASTAAQGWQEKLFF. The DNA of the CDR3 is TGCGCCAGCACCGCGGCGCAGGGATGGCAAGAAAAACTGTTTTTT.

The chain combines TRBV6-6 with TRBJ2-4, with D perhaps matching TRBD1 or TRBD2 (5 bases each). In germline, CDR1 is MNHNY, CDR2 SVGAGI (reference sequence). The V end lost 3 bases, the J end lost 1 base, and 13 bases lay between the germline ends. This CDR3 has 16 amino acids. CDR3 sequence (DNA): TGTGCCAGCAGTTATTACAGTGAGGGGGCCAAAAACATTCAGTACTTC. Translated, it gives CASSYYSEGAKNIQYF.

V and J are TRBV30 and TRBJ2-7; D possibly corresponds to TRBD1 (6 bases). The CDR3 contains 15 residues. V lost 3 bases to trimming and J lost 1 base, with 16 bases between them. The germline V gene has CDR1 GTSNPN and CDR2 SVGIG (reference sequence). DNA for the CDR3: TGTGCCTGGAGGAACTACAGGGATCTGTCCTACGAGCAGTACTTC. Protein sequence: CAWRNYRDLSYEQYF. Supplemented by reference TRBV30 and TRBJ2-7, the full variable domain reads SQTIHQWPATLVQPVGSPLSLECTVEGTSNPNLYWYRQAAGRGLQLLFYSVGIGQISSEVPQNLSASRPQDRQFILSSKKLLLSDSGFYLCAWRNYRDLSYEQYFGPGTRLTVT.

The chain uses TRBV5-8 and TRBJ1-2, with D maybe TRBD1 (5 bases). The CDR3 is 15 amino acids. Germline CDR1 and CDR2: SGHTS and YDEGEE. V lost 3 bases to trimming and J lost 4 bases, with 16 bases between them. The CDR3 DNA reads as TGTGCCAGCAGCTGGGATGAGGGGCGCATCTATGGCTACACCTTC. As protein: CASSWDEGRIYGYTF. Full variable domain (remainder filled in from reference TRBV5-8 and TRBJ1-2): EAGVTQSPTHLIKTRGQQATLRCSPISGHTSVYWYQQALGLGLQFLLWYDEGEERNRGNFPPRFSGRQFPNYSSELNVNALELEDSALYLCASSWDEGRIYGYTFGSGTRLTVV.

CDR3 coding DNA: TGTGCCACCAGCAGGGCGGGACAGCGCGGCTACACCTTC. This gives the protein CATSRAGQRGYTF. The V gene is TRBV15, the J gene TRBJ1-2, with 7 positions matching TRBD1. This CDR3 contains 13 residues. J gave up 8 bases and V 3 bases, and 6 bases lay outside the gene matches. CDR1 is LNHNV and CDR2 is YYDKDF in the germline V gene (reference sequence).

This chain connects TRBV29-1 to TRBJ1-1, with D uncertain. The CDR3 sequence is 11 residues long. Trimming took off 3 bases at V and 11 bases at J, with 13 bases between the two ends. Germline V gives CDR1 SQVTM, CDR2 ANQGSEA. The DNA for the CDR3 is TGCAGCGTTGAGATGGGTTCCTGGGCTTTCTTT. The encoded protein is CSVEMGSWAFF.

The sample holds one count of this clone. The chain carries TRBV4-1 and TRBJ2-1; possibly TRBD1 for D (6 bases). Germline V gene data show CDR1 as MGHRA and CDR2 as YSYEKL. V dropped 2 bases and J dropped 3 bases, with 14 bases sitting between them. The CDR3 extends over 16 amino acids. CDR3 nucleotide sequence: TGCGCCAGCAGCCAAAACCACAGGGTGGACTACAATGAGCAGTTCTTC. It specifies CASSQNHRVDYNEQFF.

The chain has TRBV7-8 and TRBJ1-6; 7 bases map to TRBD1. This CDR3 has 15 residues. CDR1 SGHVS and CDR2 FQNEAQ come from the germline V gene. J lost 11 bases, V lost 5 bases, and 12 bases had no gene match. The DNA for the CDR3 is TGTGCCAGCAGCCGAGGGACAGCCGGCGGGACACCCCTCCACTTT. This gives the protein CASSRGTAGGTPLHF.

V and J are TRBV5-1 and TRBJ2-5, with D perhaps given as TRBD1 or TRBD2 (6 bases each). The CDR3 runs to 14 residues. The germline V gene has CDR1 SGHRS and CDR2 YFSETQ. V gave up 7 bases and J gave up 4 bases, with 17 bases separating them. Here the CDR3 DNA reads TGCGCCAGCTCCGATTTGGGGGGCGCAGAGACCCAGTACTTC. It is translated as CASSDLGGAETQYF.

The chain recombines TRBV5-6 with TRBJ1-2; 9 bases fit TRBD1. V dropped 3 bases and J dropped 4; count of bases not matched to a gene: 13. This CDR3 spans 17 amino acids. Germline V lookup: CDR1 SGHDT, CDR2 YYEEEE. CDR3 coding DNA: TGTGCCAGCAGCTCCGGGACAGGGATATTAAGACTCTATGGCTACACCTTC. Translated, it gives CASSSGTGILRLYGYTF. The entire variable domain, with the rest obtained from reference TRBV5-6 and TRBJ1-2, is as follows: DAGVTQSPTHLIKTRGQQVTLRCSPKSGHDTVSWYQQALGQGPQFIFQYYEEEERQRGNFPDRFSGHQFPNYSSELNVNALLLGDSALYLCASSSGTGILRLYGYTFGSGTRLTVV.

This clone was seen just once. The V and J genes are TRBV14 and TRBJ2-5; tentatively, D is TRBD2 (5 bases). The CDR3 is 15 amino acids. The V end was cut by 4 bases, the J end by 2 bases, with 14 bases between. The germline V gene encodes CDR1 SGHDN and CDR2 FVKESK. CDR3 DNA: TGTGCCAGCAGCCTCTTGGCGTGGACTCAAGAGACCCAGTACTTC. This translates into CASSLLAWTQETQYF.

This clone has just one count. The chain combines TRBV29-1 with TRBJ1-2, with TRBD1 matching over 9 bases. The CDR3 spans 11 residues. V shed 6 bases and J 6 bases; nucleotides not matched to a gene: 2. Looked up from germline, CDR1 is SQVTM and CDR2 is ANQGSEA. CDR3 DNA sequence: TGCAGCGTCGGGACAGGGAATGGCTACACCTTC. It specifies CSVGTGNGYTF.

The rearrangement joins TRBV7-9 to TRBJ2-7; D unresolved. Trimming took 1 base from V and 2 from J, leaving 9 bases between them. This CDR3 is built from 14 residues. The germline V gene has CDR1 SEHNR and CDR2 FQNEAQ (reference sequence). In DNA form, the CDR3 reads TGTGCCAGCAGCTTAGTCTCGGGTACCTACGAGCAGTACTTC. It translates to CASSLVSGTYEQYF.

The chain uses TRBV15 and TRBJ1-1; maybe TRBD1 (5 bases). The V end was cut by 8 bases, the J end by 1 base, with 14 bases between. This CDR3 is 14 amino acids long. From germline, CDR1 is LNHNV and CDR2 YYDKDF (reference sequence). Written as DNA, the CDR3 is TGTGCCACCCGGGGCTATCAACAGAACACTGAAGCTTTCTTT. Translated: CATRGYQQNTEAFF.

The J gene is TRBJ2-1, the V gene TRBV4-1; a possible D gene is TRBD2 (5 bases). The CDR3 extends over 15 amino acids. The germline gives CDR1 MGHRA, CDR2 YSYEKL. The V end lost 7 bases, the J end lost 0 bases, and 13 bases lay between the germline ends. CDR3: CASKSPGSSYNEQFF. The CDR3 DNA reads TGCGCCAGCAAAAGTCCGGGAAGCTCCTACAATGAGCAGTTCTTC.

The chain has TRBV6-5 and TRBJ2-5, with D perhaps TRBD1 (6 bases). CDR3 length: 14 residues. V lost 6 bases and J 5 bases, leaving 16 bases between the germline ends. Germline CDR1 is MNHEY and CDR2 is SVGAGI. The CDR3 DNA is TGTGCCAGCAGCTTTATCGGACAGAGTGAGACCCAGTACTTC. It yields the protein CASSFIGQSETQYF.

The CDR3 loop reads CASSSLAGGPQETQYF. The DNA for the CDR3 is TGTGCCAGCAGCTCGCTCGCGGGGGGCCCCCAAGAGACCCAGTACTTC. The chain recombines TRBV7-9 with TRBJ2-5, with 8 positions matching TRBD2. The CDR3 runs to 16 residues. V shed 4 bases, J shed 1 base, and the junction held 8 bases outside the gene matches. The germline V gene encodes CDR1 SEHNR and CDR2 FQNEAQ (reference sequence).

This clone has a single count. The chain couples TRBV28 to TRBJ1-3, with D uncertain. V lost 4 bases and J lost 3, with 10 bases in between. The CDR3 is made up of 14 amino acids. Germline assignment: CDR1 MDHEN and CDR2 SYDVKM. The DNA of the CDR3 is TGTGCCAGCAGTTCCGAGGGTAGTGGAAACACCATATATTTT. Its protein product is CASSSEGSGNTIYF.